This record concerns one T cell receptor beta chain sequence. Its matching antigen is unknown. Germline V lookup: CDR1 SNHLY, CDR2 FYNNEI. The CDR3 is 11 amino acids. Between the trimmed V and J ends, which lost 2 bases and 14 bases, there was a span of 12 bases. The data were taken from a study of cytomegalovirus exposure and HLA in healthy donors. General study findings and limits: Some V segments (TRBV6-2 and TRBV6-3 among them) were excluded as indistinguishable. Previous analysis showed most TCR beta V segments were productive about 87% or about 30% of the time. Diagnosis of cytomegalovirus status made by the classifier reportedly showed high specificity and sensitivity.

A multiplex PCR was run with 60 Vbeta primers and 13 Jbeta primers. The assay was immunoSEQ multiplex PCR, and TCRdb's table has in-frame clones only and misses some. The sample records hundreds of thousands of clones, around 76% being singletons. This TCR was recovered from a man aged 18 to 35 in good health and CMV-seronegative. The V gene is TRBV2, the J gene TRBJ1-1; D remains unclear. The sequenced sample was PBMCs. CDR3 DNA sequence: TGTGCCAGCAGTGAATCTGGCCATCCCTTCTTT. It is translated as CASSESGHPFF.